A single sample is the source of the 10 T cell receptor beta chains below, sequenced in a study of cytomegalovirus exposure and HLA in healthy donors. It was with 60 Vbeta and 13 Jbeta primers that the PCR ran. Produced via immunoSEQ multiplex PCR; TCRdb's table is partial and in-frame only. The sample carries about 150,000 clones, around 74% recorded once. The sample taken for sequencing was PBMCs. The receptor source for this set is a man aged 18 to 29 in good health and CMV-seronegative.

V is TRBV29-1 and J is TRBJ2-7; TRBD2 aligns across 13 bases. Germline V lookup: CDR1 SQVTM, CDR2 ANQGSEA. The CDR3 runs to 15 residues. Losses at the gene ends were 8 bases for V and 2 bases for J; bases not matched to a gene: 9. CDR3 coding DNA: TGCAGCTCAGGGGGGGGACTAGCGGGACCCTACGAGCAGTACGTC. Amino acid sequence: CSSGGGLAGPYEQYV.

This clone was seen more than once but under ten times. The V call is TRBV7-9, the J call TRBJ1-2; weak D call: TRBD1 (5 bases). CDR1 SEHNR and CDR2 FQNEAQ come from the germline V gene (reference sequence). Trimming pared 3 bases from V and 6 bases from J, leaving 14 bases between. The CDR3 totals 14 residues. CDR3 sequence reads: CASSFLGQANGYTF. The DNA of the CDR3 is TGTGCCAGCAGCTTTTTGGGGCAGGCTAATGGCTACACCTTC.

The CDR3 reads CASSVSSGLTDTQYF. The CDR3 DNA is TGTGCCAGCAGCGTAAGTTCAGGCTTAACAGATACGCAGTATTTT. The rearrangement joins TRBV9 to TRBJ2-3; no clear D gene. The CDR3 runs to 15 residues. Deletions cut 1 base from V and 3 bases from J, with 12 bases between. Germline V gene data show CDR1 as SGDLS and CDR2 as YYNGEE.

This clone appeared a few times. J is TRBJ2-1 and V is TRBV6-1; 8 nucleotides line up with TRBD2. The V and J ends lost 6 bases and 4 bases, in that order; junction bases with no gene match: 2. The CDR3 has 13 residues. Per the germline V gene, CDR1 is MNHNS and CDR2 is SASEGT. The CDR3 coding sequence is TGTGCCAGCAGGGGACTAGTTTACAATGAGCAGTTCTTC. Translating it yields CASRGLVYNEQFF.

Only a few counts were recorded for this clone. V and J are TRBV6-5 and TRBJ2-3, with TRBD2 matching 13 bases. This CDR3 is built from 15 residues. V was pared by 6 bases and J by 1 base, with 1 base of the junction left unmatched. Germline V gene data show CDR1 as MNHEY and CDR2 as SVGAGI. The DNA for the CDR3 is TGTGCCAGCAGCGGACTAGCGGGGGGCACAGATACGCAGTATTTT. Translating gives CASSGLAGGTDTQYF.

This clone occurred a few times. The chain employs TRBV4-1 and TRBJ1-2; 8 bases are shared with TRBD1. This CDR3 has 15 amino acids. Germline V gene data show CDR1 as MGHRA and CDR2 as YSYEKL. With 0 bases clipped from V and 5 bases from J, the junction kept 5 bases outside the gene matches. CDR3 residues: CASSQEPGGGYGYTF. DNA of the CDR3: TGCGCCAGCAGCCAAGAGCCAGGGGGCGGGTATGGCTACACCTTC.

The genes are TRBV6-6 and TRBJ2-3; 10 bases align to TRBD1. The CDR3 length is 15 residues. The trim removed 6 bases at V and 3 bases at J, leaving 6 bases unmatched. Germline CDR1 is MNHNY and CDR2 is SVGAGI (reference sequence). This chain's CDR3 is CASSFGQGGTDTQYF. The CDR3, as DNA: TGTGCCAGCAGCTTTGGACAGGGGGGTACAGATACGCAGTATTTT.

The rearrangement uses TRBV2 and TRBJ1-4; 11 positions agree with TRBD1. Per the germline V gene, CDR1 is SNHLY and CDR2 is FYNNEI. V gave up 8 bases and J gave up 5 bases; unmatched junction bases: 16. The CDR3 spans 18 residues. This CDR3 reads CASSNEDRGRWGNEKLFF. For the CDR3, the DNA is TGTGCCAGCTCAAACGAGGACAGGGGGCGTTGGGGGAATGAAAAACTGTTTTTT. Together with reference TRBV2 and TRBJ1-4, the CDR3 gives the full variable domain: EPEVTQTPSHQVTQMGQEVILRCVPISNHLYFYWYRQILGQKVEFLVSFYNNEISEKSEIFDDQFSVERPDGSNFTLKIRSTKLEDSAMYFCASSNEDRGRWGNEKLFFGSGTQLSVL.

This chain uses TRBV19 with TRBJ2-5, with TRBD2 matching over 15 bases. Per germline, CDR1 LNHDA and CDR2 SQIVND (reference sequence). Trimming at V came to 6 bases and at J to 0 bases, leaving 8 bases not matched to a gene. This CDR3 is 18 amino acids long. CDR3 bases: TGTGCCAGTAGCGCGGGACTAGCGGGGGGAGAAGACCAAGAGACCCAGTACTTC. It yields the protein CASSAGLAGGEDQETQYF. Supplemented by reference TRBV19 and TRBJ2-5, the full variable domain reads DGGITQSPKYLFRKEGQNVTLSCEQNLNHDAMYWYRQDPGQGLRLIYYSQIVNDFQKGDIAEGYSVSREKKESFPLTVTSAQKNPTAFYLCASSAGLAGGEDQETQYFGPGTRLLVL.

This clone has only a few counts. V usage is TRBV6-4 and J usage is TRBJ2-7, with 10 bases that match TRBD1. The germline gives CDR1 MRHNA, CDR2 SNTAGT. V gave up 2 bases and J gave up 9 bases; unmatched junction bases: 10. CDR3 length: 15 residues. The CDR3 loop reads CASSDTPGTGAGQYF. The CDR3 nucleotides are TGTGCCAGCAGTGACACCCCCGGGACAGGGGCGGGGCAGTACTTC.